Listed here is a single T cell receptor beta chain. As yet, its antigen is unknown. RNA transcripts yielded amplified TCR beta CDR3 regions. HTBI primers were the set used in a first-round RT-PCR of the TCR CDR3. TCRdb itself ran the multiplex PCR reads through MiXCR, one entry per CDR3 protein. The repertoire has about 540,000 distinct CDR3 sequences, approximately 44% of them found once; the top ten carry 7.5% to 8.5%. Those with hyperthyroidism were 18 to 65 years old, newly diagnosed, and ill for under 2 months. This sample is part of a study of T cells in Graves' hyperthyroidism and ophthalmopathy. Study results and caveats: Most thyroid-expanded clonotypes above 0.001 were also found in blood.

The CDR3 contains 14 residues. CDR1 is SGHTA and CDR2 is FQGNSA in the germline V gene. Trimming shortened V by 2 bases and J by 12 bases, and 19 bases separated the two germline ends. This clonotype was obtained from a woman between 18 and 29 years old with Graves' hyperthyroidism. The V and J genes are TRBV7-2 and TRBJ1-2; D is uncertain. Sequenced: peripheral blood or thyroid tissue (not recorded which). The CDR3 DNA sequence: TGTGCCAGCAGCTTATTGAGCGGGAGCTCTGGAAACACCTTC. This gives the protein CASSLLSGSSGNTF.